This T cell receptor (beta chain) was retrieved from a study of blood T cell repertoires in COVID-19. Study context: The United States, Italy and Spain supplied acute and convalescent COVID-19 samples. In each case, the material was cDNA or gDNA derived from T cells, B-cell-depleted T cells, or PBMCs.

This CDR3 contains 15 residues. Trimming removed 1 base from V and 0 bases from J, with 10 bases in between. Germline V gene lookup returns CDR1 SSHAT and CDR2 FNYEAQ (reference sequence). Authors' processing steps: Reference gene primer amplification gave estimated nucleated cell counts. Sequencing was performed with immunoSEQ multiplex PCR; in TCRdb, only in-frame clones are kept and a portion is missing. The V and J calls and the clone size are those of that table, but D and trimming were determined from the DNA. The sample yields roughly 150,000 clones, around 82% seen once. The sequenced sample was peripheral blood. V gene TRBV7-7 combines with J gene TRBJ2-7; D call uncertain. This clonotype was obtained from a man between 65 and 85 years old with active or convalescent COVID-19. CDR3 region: CASSLGPGSSYEQYF. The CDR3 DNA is TGTGCCAGCAGCTTAGGGCCAGGAAGCTCCTACGAGCAGTACTTC.